This entry lists 17 T cell receptor beta chains sequenced from one sample in a study of blood T cell repertoires in COVID-19. Libraries were prepared by immunoSEQ multiplex PCR; TCRdb keeps only in-frame clonotypes and omits some of them. Of more than 350,000 clones in the sample, more than 75% were seen once. Sequences were obtained from peripheral blood. Every receptor here comes from a woman in her twenties or thirties with COVID-19, enrolled during active disease.

The chain is built from TRBV28 and TRBJ2-7, with 9 bases that match TRBD1. J gave up 5 bases and V 6 bases, and 11 bases lay outside the gene matches. The CDR3 is made up of 15 amino acids. Germline CDR1 reads MDHEN; CDR2 reads SYDVKM. Here the CDR3 reads CASRPPGTGIHEQYF. Here the CDR3 DNA reads TGTGCCAGCAGGCCCCCCGGGACAGGGATCCACGAGCAGTACTTC.

A note on this clone: The sample contains more than one DNA sequence encoding this CDR3. V and J are TRBV14 and TRBJ2-1; TRBD2 agrees at 10 bases. The CDR3 runs to 15 residues. CDR1 and CDR2 (germline): SGHDN, FVKESK. The ends lost 1 base at V and 4 bases at J; junction bases unmatched: 1. CDR3 loop: CASSQGTSGYNEQFF. The CDR3 DNA follows: TGTGCCAGCAGCCAAGGGACTAGCGGATACAATGAGCAGTTCTTC.

This rearrangement joins TRBV3-1 (or the pseudogene TRBV3-2) to TRBJ2-4; 7 bases agree with TRBD1. Losses at the gene ends were 11 bases for V and 0 bases for J; bases not matched to a gene: 13. The CDR3 is 16 residues long. Germline values: CDR1 LGHDT, CDR2 YNNKEL (reference sequence). The CDR3 DNA reads TGTGCCCCCAGAGGGTGGGGACAGCTAGCCAAAAACATTCAGTACTTC. Translating gives CAPRGWGQLAKNIQYF.

The gene calls are TRBV5-1 and TRBJ2-1; 8 positions match TRBD1. Germline assignment: CDR1 SGHRS and CDR2 YFSETQ. The CDR3 consists of 17 residues. V trimming: 0 bases; J trimming: 2 bases; junction bases outside the gene matches: 7. CDR3 protein: CASSLVQQGGPYNEQFF. The DNA of the CDR3 is TGCGCCAGCAGCTTGGTTCAACAGGGGGGCCCCTACAATGAGCAGTTCTTC.

CDR3 sequence (DNA): TGTGCCAGCAGCCCCCAACTAGCGGGAGAAGAGACCCAGTACTTC. It codes for CASSPQLAGEETQYF. The V gene is TRBV7-9, the J gene TRBJ2-5, with TRBD2 matching 11 bases. This CDR3 spans 15 amino acids. J was trimmed by 3 bases and V by 5 bases; bases with no gene match: 5. Germline V lookup: CDR1 SEHNR, CDR2 FQNEAQ (reference sequence).

This chain connects TRBV28 to TRBJ2-7; 9 bases align to TRBD1. Germline V gene data show CDR1 as MDHEN and CDR2 as SYDVKM. The CDR3 is 13 amino acids. With 6 bases clipped from V and 6 bases from J, the junction kept 6 bases outside the gene matches. This CDR3 is CASRGQGRSEQYF. The CDR3 nucleotides are TGTGCCAGCAGGGGACAGGGAAGATCCGAGCAGTACTTC.

The genes are TRBV27 and TRBJ2-1; no clear D. The CDR3 contains 13 residues. The V gene lost 0 bases and the J gene lost 10 bases, with 10 bases spanning the gap. Germline V CDR1 and CDR2: MNHEY, SMNVEV (reference sequence). CDR3 region: CASSLSGRGEQFF. Here the CDR3 DNA reads TGTGCCAGCAGTTTATCCGGCAGAGGAGAGCAGTTCTTC.

This chain links TRBV5-1 with TRBJ1-1, with D uncertain. Per germline, CDR1 SGHRS and CDR2 YFSETQ. With 4 bases removed from V and 1 base from J, the gap between germline ends came to 14 bases. The CDR3 has 15 residues. CDR3 sequence: CASSRDRPENTEAFF. The CDR3 DNA sequence: TGCGCCAGCAGCCGGGATCGACCGGAGAACACTGAAGCTTTCTTT.

The chain employs TRBV2 and TRBJ2-2, with 7 nucleotides matching TRBD2. The CDR3 contains 15 residues. V trimming: 6 bases; J trimming: 0 bases; junction bases outside the gene matches: 4. Per germline, CDR1 SNHLY and CDR2 FYNNEI. CDR3 sequence (DNA): TGTGCCAGCAGCCCTCTAGCGGCGAACACCGGGGAGCTGTTTTTT. Translating it yields CASSPLAANTGELFF.

This chain connects TRBV14 to TRBJ2-3; no firm D call. This CDR3 is built from 13 residues. The germline V and J ends were trimmed by 4 bases and 4 bases, with 9 bases remaining between them. CDR1 is SGHDN, CDR2 FVKESK, per germline. CDR3 in DNA: TGTGCCAGCAGCCCAGGAATGCCAGATACGCAGTATTTT. It yields the protein CASSPGMPDTQYF.

Of note for this clone: The CDR3 end shows no conserved phenylalanine or tryptophan, and so a read error is likely. It is unclear where the CDR3 begins or ends on the DNA, so no DNA is shown, and the CDR3 is as TCRdb lists it. The chain recombines TRBV2 with TRBJ1-6; TRBD1 reflects the table's D call only, with no check against the DNA. Looked up from germline, CDR1 is SNHLY and CDR2 is FYNNEI. The CDR3 adds up to 13 amino acids, both ends counted. The CDR3 is CASSSTGTGPILG.

The rearrangement joins TRBV19 to TRBJ2-4; 8 positions agree with TRBD2. Germline V gene data show CDR1 as LNHDA and CDR2 as SQIVND (reference sequence). This CDR3 contains 20 residues. After removal of 5 bases from V and 10 bases from J, the junction contained 28 bases not matched to a gene. CDR3 protein: CASSPLSNSGGGQGRTIQYF. CDR3 bases: TGTGCCAGTAGTCCCCTCTCCAACTCCGGGGGGGGGCAAGGTAGGACTATTCAGTACTTC.

Note on this clone: Other DNA sequences within the sample encode an identical CDR3. The V and J genes are TRBV28 and TRBJ1-1; D not resolved. V dropped 6 bases and J dropped 5 bases, with 10 bases sitting between them. From germline, CDR1 is MDHEN and CDR2 SYDVKM. The CDR3 is made up of 12 amino acids. In nucleotides, the CDR3 is TGTGCCAGCAGAACGGGGAGGACTGAAGCTTTCTTT. It codes for CASRTGRTEAFF.

This clone was observed a single time. The chain joins TRBV12-3 or TRBV12-4 to TRBJ2-7; D unclear. The CDR3 is made up of 11 amino acids. The V end was cut by 4 bases, the J end by 4 bases, with 5 bases between. The CDR3 sequence is CASSSKYEQYF. In DNA form, the CDR3 reads TGTGCCAGCAGTTCAAAATACGAGCAGTACTTC.

The chain employs TRBV28 and TRBJ2-5; 9 bases fit TRBD2. The V gene end was trimmed by 6 bases and the J gene end by 1 base; junction bases not matched to a gene: 6. The CDR3 length is 15 residues. CDR1 and CDR2 (germline): MDHEN, SYDVKM. The CDR3 sequence: CASSLAGRFQETQYF. CDR3 in DNA: TGTGCCAGCAGCCTAGCGGGAAGATTCCAAGAGACCCAGTACTTC. Drawing the rest from reference TRBV28 and TRBJ2-5, the complete variable domain is DVKVTQSSRYLVKRTGEKVFLECVQDMDHENMFWYRQDPGLGLRLIYFSYDVKMKEKGDIPEGYSVSREKKERFSLILESASTNQTSMYLCASSLAGRFQETQYFGPGTRLLVL.

The chain combines TRBV27 with TRBJ2-7; 12 bases match TRBD2. This CDR3 spans 16 amino acids. Germline V gene lookup returns CDR1 MNHEY and CDR2 SMNVEV (reference sequence). With 3 bases clipped from V and 2 bases from J, the junction kept 5 bases outside the gene matches. CDR3 protein: CASSLVLAGGPYEQYF. CDR3 in DNA: TGTGCCAGCAGTTTGGTTCTAGCGGGAGGGCCCTACGAGCAGTACTTC.

The chain recombines TRBV27 with TRBJ1-5; D not certain. Germline CDR1 MNHEY, CDR2 SMNVEV (reference sequence). V was clipped by 4 bases and J by 6 bases, with 10 bases between them. CDR3 size: 13 residues. The chain's CDR3 is CASSYGRGQPQHF. CDR3 in DNA: TGTGCCAGCAGTTACGGTCGAGGTCAGCCCCAGCATTTT.